A single sample gave rise to the 20 T cell receptor delta chains below, sequenced in a study of gamma-delta chains in newborns, infants, children. TCRdb reran clone calling via CATT on the reads. The sample lists several thousand delta-chain clones, roughly 3.9% occurring once. Sequencing was carried out using blood. These receptors were taken from a child who was a newborn, infant or young child, either healthy, febrile or measles-vaccinated (not recorded which).

This clone has a handful of counts. TCRdb's protein, taken from a much larger clone, differs from this DNA's translation at residue 6, likely owing to a read error; the protein displayed comes from the DNA. V is TRDV1 and J is TRDJ2; the match to TRDD3 covers 8 bases. The CDR3 runs 18 residues. Trimming cost V 0 bases and J 2 bases; bases outside gene matches: 8. CDR1 and CDR2 (germline): TSWWSYY, QGS. The CDR3 region is CALGELENWGVLTAQLFF. As DNA, the CDR3 is TGTGCTCTTGGGGAACTAGAAAACTGGGGGGTCTTGACAGCACAACTCTTCTTT.

This clone showed up just a few times. This is likely an artifact of a read error, given a far larger clone one base away. This specimen includes other DNA sequences encoding the same CDR3. The chain uses TRDV1 and TRDJ1, with 13 bases fitting TRDD3. Germline V gene lookup returns CDR1 TSWWSYY and CDR2 QGS. Unmatched junction bases numbered 15, after V lost 3 bases and J lost 5 bases. There are 19 residues in the CDR3. For the CDR3, the DNA is TGTGCTCTTGGGGAGAGGGGGGAATACTGGGGGATACGCGTGGATAAACTCATCTTT. It specifies CALGERGEYWGIRVDKLIF.

In the case of this clone: It may be a read error: a sequence one base away is much more abundant. The chain recombines TRDV2 with TRDJ3; 9 nucleotides line up with TRDD3. This CDR3 spans 19 amino acids. Germline assignment: CDR1 GEAIGNYY and CDR2 EKD. Unmatched junction bases numbered 5, after V lost 0 bases and J lost 0 bases. DNA of the CDR3: TGTGCCTGTGACACCGGGGATACGAGGATCTCCTGGGACACCCGACAGATGTTTTTC. Translation gives CACDTGDTRISWDTRQMFF.

As concerns this clone: The likely explanation is a read error, given a far larger clone one base away. The V and J genes are TRDV2 and TRDJ3; the match to TRDD3 covers 9 bases. Germline V gene lookup returns CDR1 GEAIGNYY and CDR2 EKD. The CDR3 contains 17 residues. The CDR3 is CACEYWGSSWDARQMFF. The CDR3 coding sequence is TGTGCCTGTGAATACTGGGGGAGCTCCTGGGACGCCCGACAGATGTTTTTC.

This clone is deemed large. Distinct nucleotide sequences in the sample also encode this CDR3. This chain connects TRDV1 to TRDJ1; D possibly corresponds to TRDD3 (6 bases). The germline V and J ends were trimmed by 0 bases and 0 bases, with 14 bases remaining between them. The germline V gene has CDR1 TSWWSYY and CDR2 QGS. The CDR3 has 17 residues. The CDR3 nucleotides read TGTGCTCTTGGGGAACTATGGGGGTACTATTACACCGATAAACTCATCTTT. Translation gives CALGELWGYYYTDKLIF.

This clone was picked up one time. The junction departs from the called germline gene at one end, perhaps through a read error. This chain joins TRDV1 and TRDJ1; D might be TRDD3 (8 bases). CDR1 and CDR2 from the germline V gene are TSWWSYY and QGS. The CDR3 runs to 24 residues. CDR3 loop: CALGEPTALPPRGYQMLYTYKLIF. Here the CDR3 DNA reads TGTGCTCTTGGGGAACCCACGGCCCTTCCTCCGAGGGGATACCAGATGTTGTACACCTATAAACTCATCTTT.

Points on this clone: TCRdb shows a much larger clone's protein in place of this DNA's translation, and the two differ at residue 3, likely through a read error; the protein shown is translated from the DNA. The CDR3 DNA reads as TGTGCCCGTGACAAAATACTGGGGGATACGGACACCCGACAGATGTTTTTC. It yields the protein CARDKILGDTDTRQMFF. This sequence joins TRDV2 and TRDJ3, with TRDD3 matching 12 bases. Germline CDR1 is GEAIGNYY and CDR2 is EKD. The CDR3 covers 17 residues.

For this clone: The protein TCRdb gives is from a much larger clone and does not agree with this DNA's translation at residue 15, likely a read error; the protein shown here comes from the DNA. The chain couples TRDV1 to TRDJ1; 9 bases agree with TRDD3. The CDR3 sequence is 19 residues long. Per germline, CDR1 TSWWSYY and CDR2 QGS. CDR3: CALGLTSGIRTPYTVKLIF. As DNA, the CDR3 is TGTGCTCTTGGGCTTACCTCGGGGATACGCACCCCTTACACCGTTAAACTCATCTTT.

This clone was detected a few times. One base separates it from a far larger clone, so it is likely a read error. Other DNA variants within this sample encode the same CDR3. J is TRDJ3 and V is TRDV2; D may be TRDD3 (6 bases). The V and J ends lost 3 bases and 0 bases respectively, with 14 bases between them. The CDR3 contains 18 residues. Per the germline V gene, CDR1 is GEAIGNYY and CDR2 is EKD. This chain's CDR3 is CACDPGDLSSWDTRQMFF. The CDR3 DNA follows: TGTGCCTGTGACCCCGGGGATCTGAGCTCCTGGGACACCCGACAGATGTTTTTC.

By sample share, this clone is large. The same CDR3 arises from other DNA sequences in this sample as well. The rearrangement links TRDV1 to TRDJ1; the match to TRDD3 covers 10 bases. The germline gives CDR1 TSWWSYY, CDR2 QGS. Trimming at V came to 2 bases and at J to 0 bases, leaving 15 bases not matched to a gene. The CDR3 consists of 20 residues. The DNA for the CDR3 is TGTGCTCTTGGGGAAGGATTGGGGATGGGGGATACCCCGTACACCGATAAACTCATCTTT. Translated, it gives CALGEGLGMGDTPYTDKLIF.

This rearrangement joins TRDV3 to TRDJ2; 7 bases map to TRDD3. With V trimmed by 5 bases and J by 0 bases, 12 bases remained unmatched. Per germline, CDR1 TVYSNPD and CDR2 GDNSRS (reference sequence). This CDR3 has 16 residues. CDR3 amino acids: CALGLGGTALTAQLFF. The CDR3 nucleotides read TGTGCCCTTGGCCTGGGGGGTACCGCTTTGACAGCACAACTCTTCTTT.

Concerning this clone itself: The junction departs from the called germline gene at one end, perhaps through a read error. CDR3 region: CACDVLGDTQDPSPWDTRQMFF. The DNA of the CDR3 is TGTGCCTGTGACGTACTGGGGGATACGCAAGATCCTAGCCCCTGGGACACCCGACAGATGTTTTTT. The chain carries TRDV2 and TRDJ3; 13 bases map to TRDD3. The CDR3 length is 22 residues. Germline CDR1 GEAIGNYY, CDR2 EKD.

As concerns this clone: A clone one base away is much larger, so this may be a read error. The rearrangement joins TRDV1 to TRDJ1; D is ambiguous. CDR1 TSWWSYY and CDR2 QGS come from the germline V gene. The CDR3 consists of 12 residues. V gave up 2 bases and J gave up 7 bases, with 8 bases separating them. The CDR3, as DNA: TGTGCTCTTGGGGAAAGGGCCGGTAAACTCATCTTT. This sequence encodes CALGERAGKLIF.

This clone was picked up a small number of times. This DNA's translation and the protein TCRdb lists, from a much larger clone, do not match at residue 16, likely due to a read error; the protein shown is translated from the DNA. This rearrangement joins TRDV2 to TRDJ3; TRDD3 is a possible D gene (6 bases). The CDR3 sequence is 18 residues long. Looked up from germline, CDR1 is GEAIGNYY and CDR2 is EKD. The CDR3 DNA reads as TGTGCCTGTGACCCCGGGGATTTGAGCTCCTGGGACACCCGACAGACGTTTTTC. Residues: CACDPGDLSSWDTRQTFF.

The sample holds a few counts of this clone. TCRdb attributes to this sequence the protein of a much larger clone, which differs from the DNA translation at residue 4; a read error is likely, and the protein displayed is translated from the DNA. This sequence joins TRDV1 and TRDJ1; D is unresolved. This CDR3 comprises 14 residues. Germline CDR1 reads TSWWSYY; CDR2 reads QGS. CDR3 amino acids: CALEEKITSSGLIF. The CDR3 nucleotides read TGTGCTCTTGAGGAAAAAATTACGAGCTCGGGACTCATCTTT.

About this clone: This likely traces to a read error, being one base from a far larger clone. The chain uses TRDV1 and TRDJ2, with D possibly matching TRDD3 (6 bases). The CDR3 is 21 residues long. Germline CDR1 reads TSWWSYY; CDR2 reads QGS. V lost 7 bases and J 4 bases, leaving 34 bases between the germline ends. CDR3 amino acids: CALETIDVAFAVPGETAQLFF. CDR3 DNA: TGTGCTCTTGAAACGATAGACGTGGCCTTCGCCGTACCGGGGGAGACAGCACAACTCTTCTTT.

Concerning this clone itself: TCRdb's protein, taken from a much larger clone, differs from this DNA's translation at residue 6, likely owing to a read error; the protein displayed comes from the DNA. The chain carries TRDV1 and TRDJ3, with D tentatively TRDD2 or TRDD3 (5 bases each). The CDR3 contains 17 residues. The ends were cut back, 4 bases at V and 1 base at J, with 11 bases in the middle. Germline V gene sequence: CDR1 TSWWSYY, CDR2 QGS. CDR3 region: CALGGPTGSWDTRQMFF. The CDR3 DNA reads as TGTGCTCTTGGGGGCCCTACTGGATCCTGGGACACCCGACAGATGTTTTTC.

On this clone itself: A read error may be the cause here, since a much bigger clone is one base away. The V call is TRDV1, the J call TRDJ3; 9 positions match TRDD3. After removal of 1 base from V and 3 bases from J, the junction contained 13 bases not matched to a gene. The CDR3 loop spans 21 amino acids. CDR1 and CDR2 (germline): TSWWSYY, QGS. The CDR3 bases are TGTGCTCTTGGGGAACCCGAGTGTGGGGATACGCGTCTCTGGGACACCCGACAGATGTTTTTC. This gives the protein CALGEPECGDTRLWDTRQMFF.

There are a few counts of this clone. A much larger clone is a single base away; this may be a read error. The identical CDR3 is also encoded by other nucleotide sequences in the sample. V and J are TRDV1 and TRDJ1, with TRDD3 identical over 10 bases. Per germline, CDR1 TSWWSYY and CDR2 QGS. With 0 bases clipped from V and 2 bases from J, the junction kept 9 bases outside the gene matches. The CDR3 has 18 amino acids. The chain's CDR3 is CALGELQRTGGWTDKLIF. The CDR3 DNA reads as TGTGCTCTTGGGGAACTCCAGCGTACTGGGGGATGGACCGATAAACTCATCTTT.

As regards this clone: The TCRdb record carries a much larger clone's protein, which differs from this DNA's translation at residue 3; a read error is the likely cause, and the protein listed here is the DNA translation. As DNA, the CDR3 is TGTGCCCGTGACACACTGGGGGATTCGAGCTCCTGGGACACCCGACAGATGTTTTTC. Translating gives CARDTLGDSSSWDTRQMFF. The chain carries TRDV2 and TRDJ3; 10 positions match TRDD3. Looked up from germline, CDR1 is GEAIGNYY and CDR2 is EKD. The CDR3 extends over 19 amino acids.